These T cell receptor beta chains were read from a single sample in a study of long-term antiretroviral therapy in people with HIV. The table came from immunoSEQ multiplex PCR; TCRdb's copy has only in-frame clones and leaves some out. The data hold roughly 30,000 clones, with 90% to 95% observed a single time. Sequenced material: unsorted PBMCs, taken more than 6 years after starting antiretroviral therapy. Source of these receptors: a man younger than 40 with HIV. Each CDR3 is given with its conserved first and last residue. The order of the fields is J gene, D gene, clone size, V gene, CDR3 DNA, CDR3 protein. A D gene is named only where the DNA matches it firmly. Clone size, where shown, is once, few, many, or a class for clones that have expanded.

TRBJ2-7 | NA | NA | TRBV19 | TGTGCCAGTACTTCGACAGCCAGCTCCTACGAGCAGTACTTC | CASTSTASSYEQYF
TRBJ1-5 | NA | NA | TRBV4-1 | TGCGCCAGCAGCCAAACCCCGGCGGGGGGCACAAGTCAGCCCCAGCATTTT | CASSQTPAGGTSQPQHF
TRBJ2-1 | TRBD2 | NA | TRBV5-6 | TGTGCCAGCAGCCACCTCCTAGCGGGGGACGACAATGAGCAGTTCTTC | CASSHLLAGDDNEQFF
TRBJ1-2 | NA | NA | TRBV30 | TGTGCCTGGAGTGGGCCTACTACCGCGTCCCTTTTC | CAWSGPTTASLF
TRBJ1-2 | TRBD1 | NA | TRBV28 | TGTGCCAGCAGTCACAGGGGACTTGCCCTATACTTC | CASSHRGLALYF
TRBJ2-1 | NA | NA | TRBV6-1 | TGTGCCAGCAGTGAATCGCAGGGGACCTACAATGAGCAGTTCTTC | CASSESQGTYNEQFF
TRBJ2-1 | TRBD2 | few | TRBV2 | TGTGCCAGCAGTGAATACCCAGCGGGGGGGCCGAATGAGCAGTTCTTC | CASSEYPAGGPNEQFF
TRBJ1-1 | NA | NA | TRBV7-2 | TGTGCCAGCAGGGGGGGAGGGGCTAGGGAGAACACTGAAGCTTTCTTT | CASRGGGARENTEAFF
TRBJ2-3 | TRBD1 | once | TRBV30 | TGTGCCTGGGGCCGACAGGGGACGCAGTATTTT | CAWGRQGTQYF
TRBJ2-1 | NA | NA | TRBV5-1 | TGCGCCAGCAGCTTGGTGAGGGTAGACCTCTACAATGAGCAGTTCTTC | CASSLVRVDLYNEQFF
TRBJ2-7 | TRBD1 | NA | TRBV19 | TGTGCCAGTAGTATTGAACAGGGGATCCCCTACGAGCAGTACTTC | CASSIEQGIPYEQYF
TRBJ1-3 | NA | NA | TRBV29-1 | TGCAGCGTTGGAAACTCTGGAAACACCATATATTTT | CSVGNSGNTIYF
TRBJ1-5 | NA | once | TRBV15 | TGTGCCACCAGCAGAGAAGCAGGGGGCAATCAGCCCCAGCATTTT | CATSREAGGNQPQHF
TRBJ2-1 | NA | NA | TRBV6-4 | TGTGCCAGCAGTGACTACGCGACCCCGTCGATAAATGAGCAGTTCTTC | CASSDYATPSINEQFF
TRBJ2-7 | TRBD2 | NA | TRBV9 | TGTGCCAGCAGCGCGGTAGCGGGAGGGCCCCGCGAGCAGTACTTC | CASSAVAGGPREQYF
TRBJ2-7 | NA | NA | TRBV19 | TGTGCCAGTAGTATTGCCGGAGAGGGCTACGAGCAGTACTTC | CASSIAGEGYEQYF
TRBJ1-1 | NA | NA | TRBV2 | TGTGCCAGCTTGGGTTCGGTGTCGGGCACTGAAGCTTTCTTT | CASLGSVSGTEAFF
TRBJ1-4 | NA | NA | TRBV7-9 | TGTGCCAGCAGCTTAGGTGGAGAGACCAGGGGTCGAACTAATGAAAAACTGTTTTTT | CASSLGGETRGRTNEKLFF
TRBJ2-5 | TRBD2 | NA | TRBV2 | TGTGCCAGCACCGGGACTAGCGGGGGGGCTCCAGAGACCCAGTACTTC | CASTGTSGGAPETQYF
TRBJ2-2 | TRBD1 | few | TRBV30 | TGTGCCTGGAGTGTACAGGGGGCGCACACCGGGGAGCTGTTTTTT | CAWSVQGAHTGELFF
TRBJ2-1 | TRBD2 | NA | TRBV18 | TGTGCCAGCTCACCACGCGGGGGGGCAAGAAATGAGCAGTTCTTC | CASSPRGGARNEQFF